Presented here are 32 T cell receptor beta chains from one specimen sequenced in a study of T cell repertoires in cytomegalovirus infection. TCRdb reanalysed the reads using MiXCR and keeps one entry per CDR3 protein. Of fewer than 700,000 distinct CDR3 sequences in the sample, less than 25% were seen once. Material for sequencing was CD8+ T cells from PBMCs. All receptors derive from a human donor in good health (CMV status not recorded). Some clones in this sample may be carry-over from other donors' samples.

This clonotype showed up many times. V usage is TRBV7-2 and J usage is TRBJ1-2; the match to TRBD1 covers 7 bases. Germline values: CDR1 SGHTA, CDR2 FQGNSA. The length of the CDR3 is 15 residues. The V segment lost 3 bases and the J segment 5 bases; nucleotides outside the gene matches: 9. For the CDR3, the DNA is TGTGCCAGCAGCTTCCACGACAGGGACACGTATGGCTACACCTTC. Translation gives CASSFHDRDTYGYTF.

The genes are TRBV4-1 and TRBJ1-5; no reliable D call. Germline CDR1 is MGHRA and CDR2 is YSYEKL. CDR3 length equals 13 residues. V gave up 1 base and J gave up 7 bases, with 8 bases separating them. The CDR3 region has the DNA TGCGCCAGCAGCCAAGGTCGGTCCCAGCCCCAGCATTTT. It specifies CASSQGRSQPQHF.

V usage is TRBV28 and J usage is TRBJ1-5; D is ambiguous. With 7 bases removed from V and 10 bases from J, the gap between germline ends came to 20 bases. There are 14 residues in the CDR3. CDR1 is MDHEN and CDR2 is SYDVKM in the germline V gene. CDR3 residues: CASNPWAQKAPQHF. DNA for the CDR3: TGTGCCAGCAATCCCTGGGCACAGAAGGCCCCCCAGCATTTT.

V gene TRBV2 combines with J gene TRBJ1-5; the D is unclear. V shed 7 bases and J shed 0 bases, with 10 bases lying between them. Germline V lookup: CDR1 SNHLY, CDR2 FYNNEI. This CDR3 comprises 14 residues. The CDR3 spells CASTRHISNQPQHF. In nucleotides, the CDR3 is TGTGCCAGCACGAGACATATTAGCAATCAGCCCCAGCATTTT. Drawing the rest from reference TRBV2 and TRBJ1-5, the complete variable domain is EPEVTQTPSHQVTQMGQEVILRCVPISNHLYFYWYRQILGQKVEFLVSFYNNEISEKSEIFDDQFSVERPDGSNFTLKIRSTKLEDSAMYFCASTRHISNQPQHFGDGTRLSIL.

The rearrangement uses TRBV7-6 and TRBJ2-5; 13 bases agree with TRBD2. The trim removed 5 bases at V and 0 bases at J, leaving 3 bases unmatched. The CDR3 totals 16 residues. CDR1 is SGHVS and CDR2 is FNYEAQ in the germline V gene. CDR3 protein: CASSHGLAGDQETQYF. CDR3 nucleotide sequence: TGTGCCAGCAGCCACGGACTAGCGGGGGACCAAGAGACCCAGTACTTC.

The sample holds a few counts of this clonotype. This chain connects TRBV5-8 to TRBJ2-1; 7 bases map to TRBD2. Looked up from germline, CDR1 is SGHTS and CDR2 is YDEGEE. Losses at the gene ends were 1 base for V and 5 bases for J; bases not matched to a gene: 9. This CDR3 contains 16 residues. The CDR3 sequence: CASSLMASGLNNEQFF. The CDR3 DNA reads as TGTGCCAGCAGCTTGATGGCTAGCGGCCTCAACAATGAGCAGTTCTTC.

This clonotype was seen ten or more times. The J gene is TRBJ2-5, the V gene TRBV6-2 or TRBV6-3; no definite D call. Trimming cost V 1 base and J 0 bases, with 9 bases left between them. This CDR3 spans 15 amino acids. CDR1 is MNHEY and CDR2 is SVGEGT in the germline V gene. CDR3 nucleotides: TGTGCCAGCAGTTACTACGGACCGTACCAAGAGACCCAGTACTTC. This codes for CASSYYGPYQETQYF.

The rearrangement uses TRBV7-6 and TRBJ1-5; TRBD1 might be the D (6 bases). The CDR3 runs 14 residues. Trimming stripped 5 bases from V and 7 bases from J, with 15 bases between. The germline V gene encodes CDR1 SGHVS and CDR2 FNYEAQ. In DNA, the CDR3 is TGTGCCAGCAGCCCGCCAAGTGGGGGCCAGCCCCAGCATTTT. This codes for CASSPPSGGQPQHF.

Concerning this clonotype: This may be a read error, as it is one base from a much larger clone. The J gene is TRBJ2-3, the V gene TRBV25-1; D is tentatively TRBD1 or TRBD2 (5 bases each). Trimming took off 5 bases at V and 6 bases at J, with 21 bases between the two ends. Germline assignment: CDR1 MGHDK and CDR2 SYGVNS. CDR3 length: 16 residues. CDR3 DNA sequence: TGTGCCAGCAGTACTCTAGTGGGGGTCCACCCGGATACGCAGTATTTT. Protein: CASSTLVGVHPDTQYF.

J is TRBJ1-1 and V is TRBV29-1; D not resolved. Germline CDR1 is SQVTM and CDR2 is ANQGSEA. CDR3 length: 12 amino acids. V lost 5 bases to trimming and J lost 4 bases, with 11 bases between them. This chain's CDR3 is CSVPLGGTEAFF. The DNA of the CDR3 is TGCAGCGTTCCTCTAGGAGGCACTGAAGCTTTCTTT.

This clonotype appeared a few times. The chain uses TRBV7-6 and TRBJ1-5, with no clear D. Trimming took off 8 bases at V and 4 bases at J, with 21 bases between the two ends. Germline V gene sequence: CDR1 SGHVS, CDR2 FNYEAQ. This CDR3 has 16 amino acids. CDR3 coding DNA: TGTGCCAGCGGAAACCTAGACCCGGCCGTTAATCAGCCCCAGCATTTT. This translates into CASGNLDPAVNQPQHF. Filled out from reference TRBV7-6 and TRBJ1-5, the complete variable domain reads GAGVSQSPRYKVTKRGQDVALRCDPISGHVSLYWYRQALGQGPEFLTYFNYEAQQDKSGLPNDRFSAERPEGSISTLTIQRTEQRDSAMYRCASGNLDPAVNQPQHFGDGTRLSIL.

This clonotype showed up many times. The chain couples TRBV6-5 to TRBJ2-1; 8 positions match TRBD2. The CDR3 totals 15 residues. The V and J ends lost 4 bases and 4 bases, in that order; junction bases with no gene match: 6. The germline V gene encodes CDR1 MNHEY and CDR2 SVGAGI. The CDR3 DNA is TGTGCCAGCAGTTTGACTAGCGAGTTATACAATGAGCAGTTCTTC. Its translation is CASSLTSELYNEQFF.

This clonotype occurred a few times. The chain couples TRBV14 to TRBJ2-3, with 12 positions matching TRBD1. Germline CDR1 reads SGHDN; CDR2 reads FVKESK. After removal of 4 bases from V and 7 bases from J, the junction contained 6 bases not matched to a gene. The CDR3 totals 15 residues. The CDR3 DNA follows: TGTGCCAGCAGCCCCGGGACAGGGGGCGCGTATACGCAGTATTTT. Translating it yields CASSPGTGGAYTQYF.

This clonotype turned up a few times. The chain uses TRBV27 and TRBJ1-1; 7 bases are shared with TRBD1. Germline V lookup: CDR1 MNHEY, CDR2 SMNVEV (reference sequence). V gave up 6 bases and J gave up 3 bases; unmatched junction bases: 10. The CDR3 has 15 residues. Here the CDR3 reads CASRPVTGWDTEAFF. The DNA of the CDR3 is TGTGCCAGCAGGCCGGTGACAGGGTGGGACACTGAAGCTTTCTTT.

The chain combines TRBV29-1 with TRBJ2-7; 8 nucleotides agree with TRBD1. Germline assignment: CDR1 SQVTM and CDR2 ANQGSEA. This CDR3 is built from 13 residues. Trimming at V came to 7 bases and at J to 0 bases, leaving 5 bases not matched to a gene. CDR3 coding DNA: TGCAGCGGCCAGGACAGGGACTCCTACGAGCAGTACTTC. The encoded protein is CSGQDRDSYEQYF.

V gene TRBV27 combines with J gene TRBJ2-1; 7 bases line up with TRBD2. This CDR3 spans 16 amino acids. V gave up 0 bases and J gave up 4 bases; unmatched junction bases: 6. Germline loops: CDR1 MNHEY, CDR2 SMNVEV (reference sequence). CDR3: CASSLSGGAVYNEQFF. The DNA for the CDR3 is TGTGCCAGCAGTTTATCGGGAGGGGCGGTTTACAATGAGCAGTTCTTC.

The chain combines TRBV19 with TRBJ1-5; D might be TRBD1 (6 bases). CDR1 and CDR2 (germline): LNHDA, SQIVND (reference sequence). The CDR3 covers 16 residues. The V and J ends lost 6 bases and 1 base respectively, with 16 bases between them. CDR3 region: CASRPNRVGSNQPQHF. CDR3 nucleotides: TGTGCCAGTAGACCTAACAGGGTAGGGAGCAATCAGCCCCAGCATTTT.

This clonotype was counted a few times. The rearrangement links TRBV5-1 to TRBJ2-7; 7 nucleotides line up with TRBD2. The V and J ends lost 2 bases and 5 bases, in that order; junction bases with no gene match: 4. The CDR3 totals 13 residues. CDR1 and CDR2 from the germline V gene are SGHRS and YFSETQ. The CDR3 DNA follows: TGCGCCAGCAGCTTCCGGACTAGTAACGAGCAGTACTTC. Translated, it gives CASSFRTSNEQYF.

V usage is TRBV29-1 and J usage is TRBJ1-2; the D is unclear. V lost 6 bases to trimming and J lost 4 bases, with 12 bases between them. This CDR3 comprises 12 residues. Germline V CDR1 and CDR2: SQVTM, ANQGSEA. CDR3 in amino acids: CSVRWEIYGYTF. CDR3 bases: TGCAGCGTGAGATGGGAGATCTATGGCTACACCTTC.

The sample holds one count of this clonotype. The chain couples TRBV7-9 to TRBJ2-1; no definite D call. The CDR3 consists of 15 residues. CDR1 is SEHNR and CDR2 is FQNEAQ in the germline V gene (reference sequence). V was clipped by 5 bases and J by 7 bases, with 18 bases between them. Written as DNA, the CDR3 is TGTGCCAGCAGCATTTCGGACGCAAGCCAAAATGAGCAGTTCTTC. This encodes CASSISDASQNEQFF.

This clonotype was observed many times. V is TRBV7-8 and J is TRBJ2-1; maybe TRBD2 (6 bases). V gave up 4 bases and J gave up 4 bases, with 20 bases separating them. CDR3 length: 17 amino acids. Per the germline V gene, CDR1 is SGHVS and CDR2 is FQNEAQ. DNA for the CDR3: TGTGCCAGCAGCTACTCCGGCGGGGTCGCGAATTACAATGAGCAGTTCTTC. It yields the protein CASSYSGGVANYNEQFF.

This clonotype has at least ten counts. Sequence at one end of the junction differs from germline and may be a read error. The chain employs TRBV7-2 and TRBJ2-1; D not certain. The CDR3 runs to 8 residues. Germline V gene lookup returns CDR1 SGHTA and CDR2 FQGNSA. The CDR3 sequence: CASTLSLF. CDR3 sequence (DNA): TGTGCCAGCACCCTTTCCCTCTTC.

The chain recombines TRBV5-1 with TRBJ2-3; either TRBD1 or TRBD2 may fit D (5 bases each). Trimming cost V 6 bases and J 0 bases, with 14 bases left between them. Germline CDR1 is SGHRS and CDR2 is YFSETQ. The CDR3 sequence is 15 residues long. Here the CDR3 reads CASTLRDRSTDTQYF. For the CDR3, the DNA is TGCGCCAGCACCCTCCGGGACCGAAGCACAGATACGCAGTATTTT. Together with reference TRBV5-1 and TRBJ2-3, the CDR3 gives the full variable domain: KAGVTQTPRYLIKTRGQQVTLSCSPISGHRSVSWYQQTPGQGLQFLFEYFSETQRNKGNFPGRFSGRQFSNSRSEMNVSTLELGDSALYLCASTLRDRSTDTQYFGPGTRLTVL.

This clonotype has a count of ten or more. In DNA, the CDR3 is TGTGCCACCAGCAGAGATCTGGGCAATCAGCCCCAGCATTTT. Translating it yields CATSRDLGNQPQHF. V gene TRBV15 combines with J gene TRBJ1-5; D is unclear. This CDR3 region has 14 residues. With 0 bases removed from V and 2 bases from J, the gap between germline ends came to 5 bases. CDR1 LNHNV and CDR2 YYDKDF come from the germline V gene (reference sequence). Looking up the rest from reference TRBV15 and TRBJ1-5 gives the full variable domain: DAMVIQNPRYQVTQFGKPVTLSCSQTLNHNVMYWYQQKSSQAPKLLFHYYDKDFNNEADTPDNFQSRRPNTSFCFLDIRSPGLGDTAMYLCATSRDLGNQPQHFGDGTRLSIL.

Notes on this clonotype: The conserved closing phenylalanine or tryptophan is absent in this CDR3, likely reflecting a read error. CDR3 sequence (DNA): TGTGCCAGCAGCCAAGAGGGACTAGCAGGCTACAATGAGCAGTTCTCC. This codes for CASSQEGLAGYNEQFS. The rearrangement links TRBV3-1 to TRBJ2-1, with 9 bases aligning to TRBD2. Unmatched junction bases numbered 3, after V lost 0 bases and J lost 3 bases. Per germline, CDR1 LGHDT and CDR2 YNNKEL (reference sequence). This CDR3 spans 16 amino acids.

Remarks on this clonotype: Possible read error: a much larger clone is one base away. Here the CDR3 reads CTSTLRDRGLDEQFF. The CDR3 DNA is TGTACCAGCACCCTCCGGGACAGGGGGCTCGATGAGCAGTTCTTC. V and J are TRBV6-2 or TRBV6-3 and TRBJ2-1, with 12 bases fitting TRBD1. CDR1 and CDR2 from the germline V gene are MNHEY and SVGEGT. This CDR3 contains 15 residues.

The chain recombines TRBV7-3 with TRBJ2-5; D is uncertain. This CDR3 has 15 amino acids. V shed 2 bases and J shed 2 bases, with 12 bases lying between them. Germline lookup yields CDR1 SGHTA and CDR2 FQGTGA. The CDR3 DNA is TGTGCCAGCAGCTTAGCGTCGTCTGGACAAGAGACCCAGTACTTC. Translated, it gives CASSLASSGQETQYF.

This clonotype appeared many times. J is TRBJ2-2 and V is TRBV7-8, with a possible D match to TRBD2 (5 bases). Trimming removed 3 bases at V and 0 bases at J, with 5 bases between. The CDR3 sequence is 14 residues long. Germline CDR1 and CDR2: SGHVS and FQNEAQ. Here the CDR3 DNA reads TGTGCCAGCAGCTTGCGGGCGAACACCGGGGAGCTGTTTTTT. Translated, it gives CASSLRANTGELFF.

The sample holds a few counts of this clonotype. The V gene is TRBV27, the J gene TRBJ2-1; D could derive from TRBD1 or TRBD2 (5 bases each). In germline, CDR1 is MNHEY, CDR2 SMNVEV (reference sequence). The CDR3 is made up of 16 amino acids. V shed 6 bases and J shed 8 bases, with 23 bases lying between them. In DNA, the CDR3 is TGTGCCAGCAGGCAAGGGGCAGGGAGTGGTAAATATGAGCAGTTCTTC. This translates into CASRQGAGSGKYEQFF.

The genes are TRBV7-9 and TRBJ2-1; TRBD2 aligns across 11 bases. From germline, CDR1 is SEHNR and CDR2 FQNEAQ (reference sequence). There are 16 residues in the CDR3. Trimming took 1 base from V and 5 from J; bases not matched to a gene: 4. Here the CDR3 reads CASSLVTSGGNNEQFF. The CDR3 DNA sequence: TGTGCCAGCAGCTTAGTAACTAGCGGGGGAAACAATGAGCAGTTCTTC. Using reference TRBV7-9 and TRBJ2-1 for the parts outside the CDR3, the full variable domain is DTGVSQNPRHKITKRGQNVTFRCDPISEHNRLYWYRQTLGQGPEFLTYFQNEAQLEKSRLLSDRFSAERPKGSFSTLEIQRTEQGDSAMYLCASSLVTSGGNNEQFFGPGTRLTVL.

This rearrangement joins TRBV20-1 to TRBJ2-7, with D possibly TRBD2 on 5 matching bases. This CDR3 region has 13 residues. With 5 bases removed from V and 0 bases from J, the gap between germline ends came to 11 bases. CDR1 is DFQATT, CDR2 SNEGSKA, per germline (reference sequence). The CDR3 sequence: CSASADLSYEQYF. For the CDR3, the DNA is TGCAGTGCTTCAGCGGACCTCTCCTACGAGCAGTACTTC.

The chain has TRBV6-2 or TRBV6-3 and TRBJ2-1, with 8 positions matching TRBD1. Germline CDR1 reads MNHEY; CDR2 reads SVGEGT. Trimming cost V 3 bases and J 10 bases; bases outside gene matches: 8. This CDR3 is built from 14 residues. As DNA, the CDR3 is TGTGCCAGCAGTTATGTAGATACAGGGGGGGAGCAGTTCTTC. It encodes CASSYVDTGGEQFF.